One sample yielded the 26 T cell receptor beta chains listed below, sequenced in a study of CD8 T cells in ankylosing spondylitis. Findings of the study overall: Within ankylosing spondylitis blood, a TCR beta motif made up of several highly homologous variants appeared to be characteristic.

TCRdb processed the 5' RACE reads anew with MiXCR; each CDR3 protein has one entry. The table includes a few hundred thousand distinct CDR3 sequences, roughly 8% detected once. Which antigens these TCRs recognize remains unknown. The specimen was blood, either unsorted or a sorted T cell fraction (not recorded which). The origin of the receptors is a male donor with ankylosing spondylitis.

This clonotype has only a few counts. The chain is built from TRBV6-6 and TRBJ2-7; the D gene is possibly TRBD2 (6 bases). Between the trimmed V and J ends, which lost 8 bases and 7 bases, there was a span of 18 bases. This CDR3 spans 13 amino acids. Germline V lookup: CDR1 MNHNY, CDR2 SVGAGI (reference sequence). CDR3 loop: CASGHGGDEEQYF. CDR3 DNA sequence: TGTGCCAGCGGACACGGCGGGGATGAGGAGCAGTACTTC.

This clonotype was seen at least ten times. The chain combines TRBV29-1 with TRBJ2-7; perhaps D is TRBD1 or TRBD2 (5 bases each). Trimming left V 1 base short and J 6 bases short, with 25 bases between. CDR3 length: 17 amino acids. CDR1 is SQVTM, CDR2 ANQGSEA, per germline. Here the CDR3 DNA reads TGCAGCGTTGAAGTAGATCGTCGCCTCGGGGCAGCAACCGAGCAGTACTTC. This codes for CSVEVDRRLGAATEQYF.

This sequence joins TRBV18 and TRBJ2-1; D might be TRBD1 (6 bases). CDR1 and CDR2 from the germline V gene are KGHSH and LQKENI. The CDR3 has 17 amino acids. The V gene lost 3 bases and the J gene lost 0 bases, with 15 bases spanning the gap. As DNA, the CDR3 is TGTGCCAGCTCACCGATGCGGACAGACAGCTCCTACAATGAGCAGTTCTTC. Translated, it gives CASSPMRTDSSYNEQFF.

This clonotype was recorded at least ten times. J is TRBJ2-6 and V is TRBV12-3 or TRBV12-4, with D perhaps matching TRBD1 or TRBD2 (5 bases each). Trimming pared 5 bases from V and 0 bases from J, leaving 8 bases between. This CDR3 is 15 amino acids long. As DNA, the CDR3 is TGTGCCAGCAGTGCAGGGACCTCTGGGGCCAACGTCCTGACTTTC. Amino acids: CASSAGTSGANVLTF.

As regards this clonotype: In this CDR3 the conserved last residue, phenylalanine or tryptophan, is missing, so a read error is likely. This chain connects TRBV27 to TRBJ2-3; 11 bases are a match to TRBD2. The CDR3 has 15 residues. V shed 5 bases and J 2 bases; nucleotides not matched to a gene: 3. Germline CDR1 is MNHEY and CDR2 is SMNVEV (reference sequence). The CDR3 sequence: CASSPGLADTDTQYL. In nucleotides, the CDR3 is TGTGCCAGCAGTCCGGGACTAGCGGACACAGATACGCAGTATTTA.

This clonotype has just a few counts. V and J are TRBV6-1 and TRBJ1-6, with D perhaps TRBD1 (6 bases). Germline V gene lookup returns CDR1 MNHNS and CDR2 SASEGT. The ends were cut back, 6 bases at V and 7 bases at J, with 16 bases in the middle. The CDR3 consists of 15 residues. This CDR3 reads CASSPPTGRNSPLHF. The CDR3, as DNA: TGTGCCAGCAGCCCCCCCACAGGGAGGAATTCACCCCTCCACTTT.

V usage is TRBV5-6 and J usage is TRBJ1-3; the D is unclear. The ends were cut back, 4 bases at V and 0 bases at J, with 14 bases in the middle. Germline-derived CDR1 and CDR2 are SGHDT and YYEEEE. CDR3 length: 16 amino acids. CDR3 amino acids: CASSPGLLSSGNTIYF. The DNA of the CDR3 is TGTGCCAGCAGCCCTGGGCTGCTGAGCTCTGGAAACACCATATATTTT. The full variable domain, with the rest looked up from reference TRBV5-6 and TRBJ1-3, is DAGVTQSPTHLIKTRGQQVTLRCSPKSGHDTVSWYQQALGQGPQFIFQYYEEEERQRGNFPDRFSGHQFPNYSSELNVNALLLGDSALYLCASSPGLLSSGNTIYFGEGSWLTVV.

This clonotype was recorded at least ten times. This chain uses TRBV11-2 with TRBJ2-3; D is perhaps TRBD2 (5 bases). Trimming cost V 1 base and J 3 bases, with 11 bases left between them. This CDR3 is 15 amino acids long. Germline V gene sequence: CDR1 SGHAT, CDR2 FQNNGV. CDR3 sequence reads: CASSLAWRATDTQYF. In DNA, the CDR3 is TGTGCCAGCAGCTTAGCTTGGCGGGCAACAGATACGCAGTATTTT. Full variable domain (remainder filled in from reference TRBV11-2 and TRBJ2-3): EAGVAQSPRYKIIEKRQSVAFWCNPISGHATLYWYQQILGQGPKLLIQFQNNGVVDDSQLPKDRFSAERLKGVDSTLKIQPAKLEDSAVYLCASSLAWRATDTQYFGPGTRLTVL.

The chain combines TRBV27 with TRBJ2-7; tentatively, D is TRBD2 (5 bases). V gave up 8 bases and J gave up 9 bases, with 17 bases separating them. CDR1 is MNHEY, CDR2 SMNVEV, per germline (reference sequence). The CDR3 consists of 12 residues. The CDR3 loop reads CASRGSSVVQYF. The CDR3 coding sequence is TGTGCCAGCCGAGGGTCTAGTGTGGTGCAGTACTTC.

The sample holds a few counts of this clonotype. The V call is TRBV5-1, the J call TRBJ2-7; D gene unclear. Germline CDR1 is SGHRS and CDR2 is YFSETQ. CDR3 length equals 11 residues. Trimming cost V 3 bases and J 8 bases, with 9 bases left between them. The CDR3 DNA sequence: TGCGCCAGCAGCTCGGGTCCCCAGCAGTACTTC. It encodes CASSSGPQQYF.

This clonotype was counted a single time. J is TRBJ2-7 and V is TRBV4-1, with D possibly TRBD2 on 7 matching bases. CDR3 length: 14 amino acids. CDR1 MGHRA and CDR2 YSYEKL come from the germline V gene. V lost 7 bases and J 3 bases, leaving 16 bases between the germline ends. DNA for the CDR3: TGCGCCAGCACCCTCGCGGGGGCCAGCTACGAGCAGTACTTC. Translation gives CASTLAGASYEQYF.

This clonotype was seen repeatedly, ten times or more. The rearrangement joins TRBV5-6 to TRBJ1-1; TRBD1 matches at 8 bases. The CDR3 has 15 residues. The V and J ends lost 2 bases and 1 base, in that order; junction bases with no gene match: 4. Germline V gene lookup returns CDR1 SGHDT and CDR2 YYEEEE. The CDR3 DNA reads as TGTGCCAGCAGCTTCCCGACAGGGGCGAACACTGAAGCTTTCTTT. This codes for CASSFPTGANTEAFF.

This clonotype was recorded a few times. The chain couples TRBV6-1 to TRBJ2-6, with D hard to call. This CDR3 has 13 amino acids. Trimming took off 11 bases at V and 4 bases at J, with 12 bases between the two ends. Germline lookup yields CDR1 MNHNS and CDR2 SASEGT. Written as DNA, the CDR3 is TGTGCCGCTTCCCAGGAGGGGGCCAACGTCCTGACTTTC. This sequence encodes CAASQEGANVLTF.

The chain combines TRBV5-1 with TRBJ1-1; the D gene is possibly TRBD1 (5 bases). Germline CDR1 reads SGHRS; CDR2 reads YFSETQ. V lost 1 base, J lost 2 bases, and 6 bases lay in between. The CDR3 consists of 13 residues. The CDR3 DNA reads as TGCGCCAGCAGCTTGCAGGGAAACACTGAAGCTTTCTTT. Translation: CASSLQGNTEAFF.

The rearrangement links TRBV24-1 to TRBJ2-7; D gene unclear. This CDR3 spans 15 amino acids. V lost 0 bases and J lost 6, with 14 bases in between. Germline CDR1 and CDR2: KGHDR and SFDVKD. This chain's CDR3 is CATSDLWPQGGEQYF. The CDR3 DNA reads TGTGCCACCAGTGATTTGTGGCCTCAAGGTGGCGAGCAGTACTTC.

This clonotype was picked up many times. The rearrangement joins TRBV6-1 to TRBJ2-3, with 8 bases aligning to TRBD1. Germline values: CDR1 MNHNS, CDR2 SASEGT. The V gene end was trimmed by 5 bases and the J gene end by 0 bases; junction bases not matched to a gene: 4. CDR3 length equals 15 residues. The CDR3 loop reads CASSMTGVSTDTQYF. CDR3 nucleotide sequence: TGTGCCAGCAGTATGACAGGGGTCAGCACAGATACGCAGTATTTT.

Ten or more counts support this clonotype. This sequence joins TRBV29-1 and TRBJ2-4; no definite D call. The V end lost 7 bases, the J end lost 0 bases, and 13 bases lay between the germline ends. The CDR3 sequence is 14 residues long. The germline V gene has CDR1 SQVTM and CDR2 ANQGSEA. The CDR3: CSGKESIAKNIQYF. CDR3 nucleotides: TGCAGCGGAAAGGAGTCGATAGCCAAAAACATTCAGTACTTC.

This clonotype was counted a few times. The chain is built from TRBV10-2 and TRBJ2-3; 10 bases map to TRBD2. This CDR3 spans 15 amino acids. In germline, CDR1 is WSHSY, CDR2 SAAADI. Trimming cost V 5 bases and J 5 bases; bases outside gene matches: 7. CDR3 DNA sequence: TGCGCCAGCAGTCCGGAGCGGGAGGGCTTAGATACGCAGTATTTT. It is translated as CASSPEREGLDTQYF.

This clonotype was seen repeatedly, ten times or more. This sequence joins TRBV7-3 and TRBJ2-2, with 7 bases fitting TRBD1. The germline CDR1 and CDR2 sequences are SGHTA and FQGTGA. The CDR3 loop spans 15 amino acids. V dropped 5 bases and J dropped 0; count of bases not matched to a gene: 3. The CDR3 DNA follows: TGTGCCAGCAGCCGGGACAGCGCGAACACCGGGGAGCTGTTTTTT. This gives the protein CASSRDSANTGELFF. Variable domain in full (rest from reference TRBV7-3 and TRBJ2-2): GAGVSQTPSNKVTEKGKYVELRCDPISGHTALYWYRQSLGQGPEFLIYFQGTGAADDSGLPNDRFFAVRPEGSVSTLKIQRTERGDSAVYLCASSRDSANTGELFFGEGSRLTVL.

The chain recombines TRBV20-1 with TRBJ2-5, with D unclear. V lost 6 bases to trimming and J lost 2 bases, with 13 bases between them. Germline V gene sequence: CDR1 DFQATT, CDR2 SNEGSKA (reference sequence). This CDR3 has 13 residues. CDR3 loop: CSAPLQIQETQYF. CDR3 in DNA: TGCAGTGCCCCCCTCCAGATTCAAGAGACCCAGTACTTC.

This clonotype was seen a few times. The rearrangement links TRBV5-1 to TRBJ2-7; 8 bases match TRBD1. Germline V gene lookup returns CDR1 SGHRS and CDR2 YFSETQ. The CDR3 runs 19 residues. V lost 5 bases and J lost 0; bases outside the gene matches: 19. The CDR3: CASSPTGTGIPKNSYEQYF. CDR3 DNA sequence: TGCGCCAGCAGTCCTACCGGGACAGGCATTCCAAAAAACTCCTACGAGCAGTACTTC.

This chain connects TRBV20-1 to TRBJ1-1, with D possibly being TRBD1 (5 bases). Germline CDR1 and CDR2: DFQATT and SNEGSKA (reference sequence). This CDR3 comprises 13 residues. The V and J ends lost 6 bases and 0 bases respectively, with 11 bases between them. The CDR3 region has the DNA TGCAGTGCCAAACCAGGGTTGAACACTGAAGCTTTCTTT. This translates into CSAKPGLNTEAFF.

The V gene is TRBV28, the J gene TRBJ2-1; 9 bases fit TRBD2. V trimming: 6 bases; J trimming: 6 bases; junction bases outside the gene matches: 3. The CDR3 is 13 amino acids. CDR1 MDHEN and CDR2 SYDVKM come from the germline V gene. The CDR3 sequence: CASRETSGNEQFF. CDR3 coding DNA: TGTGCCAGCAGGGAGACTAGCGGCAATGAGCAGTTCTTC.

The rearrangement joins TRBV12-3 or TRBV12-4 to TRBJ2-7, with D unclear. The CDR3 length is 12 residues. V gave up 6 bases and J gave up 4 bases, with 10 bases separating them. The DNA of the CDR3 is TGTGCCAGCAGCGGGCTGAGATACGAGCAGTACTTC. This gives the protein CASSGLRYEQYF.

The chain combines TRBV4-1 with TRBJ2-3; D is perhaps TRBD2 (5 bases). Trimming cost V 0 bases and J 3 bases, with 13 bases left between them. The CDR3 is 16 residues long. CDR1 and CDR2 from the germline V gene are MGHRA and YSYEKL. The CDR3 reads CASSQEGGRRTDTQYF. The CDR3 DNA is TGCGCCAGCAGCCAAGAGGGTGGGAGAAGGACAGATACGCAGTATTTT.

This clonotype was detected ten times or more. The V and J genes are TRBV28 and TRBJ2-5; the match to TRBD1 covers 7 bases. Unmatched junction bases numbered 5, after V lost 3 bases and J lost 4 bases. The CDR3 consists of 14 residues. Germline loops: CDR1 MDHEN, CDR2 SYDVKM. The CDR3 nucleotides are TGTGCCAGCAGTTTTGGGACAGCTGGAGAGACCCAGTACTTC. The encoded protein is CASSFGTAGETQYF.